These T cell receptor beta chains were read from a single sample in a study of glioma-infiltrating T cells. MiXCR was run by TCRdb on the multiplex PCR reads, yielding one entry per CDR3 protein. The table shows 110,000 or so distinct CDR3 sequences, with less than 30% occurring only once. The sequencing sample was made of glioma tissue, nonneoplastic brain tissue, or PBMCs (not recorded which). These receptors were collected from a human donor with low-grade glioma or glioblastoma, undergoing nonglioma brain surgery, or in good health (not recorded which). Each CDR3 is given with its conserved first and last residue. D genes are given only for firm matches. Size values are once, few and many counts, or a class for expanded clones, and some rows have none.

j_call: TRBJ2-7; v_call: TRBV5-1; d_call: NA; clone_size: NA; cdr3_nt: TGCGCCAGCAGCCCGAACAGGGAAATCAACGAGCAGTACTTC; cdr3_aa: CASSPNREINEQYF
j_call: TRBJ2-1; v_call: TRBV28; d_call: TRBD1; clone_size: many; cdr3_nt: TGTGCCAGCAGTTCACCAACCACGACAGGGGGCAATGAGCAGTTCTTC; cdr3_aa: CASSSPTTTGGNEQFF
j_call: TRBJ2-1; v_call: TRBV6-2/TRBV6-3; d_call: TRBD2; clone_size: many; cdr3_nt: TGTGCCAGCAGTTACCTCGGGGGGGAAAGGACCTACAATGAGCAGTTCTTC; cdr3_aa: CASSYLGGERTYNEQFF
j_call: TRBJ1-6; v_call: TRBV10-3; d_call: NA; clone_size: many; cdr3_nt: TGTGCCATCAGTGAGGTGGATTCACCCCTCCACTTT; cdr3_aa: CAISEVDSPLHF
j_call: TRBJ2-5; v_call: TRBV18; d_call: NA; clone_size: many; cdr3_nt: TGTGCCAGCTCACCCGGGCAGCAAGAGACCCAGTACTTC; cdr3_aa: CASSPGQQETQYF
j_call: TRBJ2-1; v_call: TRBV12-5; d_call: NA; clone_size: NA; cdr3_nt: TGTGCTAGTGGTTTGGTAAATGGGCAGTTCTTC; cdr3_aa: CASGLVNGQFF
j_call: TRBJ1-1; v_call: TRBV7-2; d_call: NA; clone_size: many; cdr3_nt: TGTGCCAGCAGCTCCCACCGAGTTACTGAAGCTTTCTTT; cdr3_aa: CASSSHRVTEAFF
j_call: TRBJ1-1; v_call: TRBV5-1; d_call: TRBD1; clone_size: many; cdr3_nt: TGCGCCAGCAGCTTCGACAGGGCCCTAAGAGCTTTCTTT; cdr3_aa: CASSFDRALRAFF
j_call: TRBJ1-5; v_call: TRBV12-5; d_call: NA; clone_size: many; cdr3_nt: TGTGCTAGTGGTTATCGTTCCGGGGCAGGGTATCCGTGGCCCCAGCATTTT; cdr3_aa: CASGYRSGAGYPWPQHF
j_call: TRBJ1-1; v_call: TRBV6-5; d_call: TRBD1; clone_size: NA; cdr3_nt: TGTGCCAGCAGCATCGACAGGGAGGGCACTGAAGCTTTCTTT; cdr3_aa: CASSIDREGTEAFF
j_call: TRBJ2-1; v_call: TRBV4-2; d_call: TRBD2; clone_size: once; cdr3_nt: TGTAACAGCAGCCAAGAGGCAAGCGGGAACAGTGAGCAGTTCTTC; cdr3_aa: CNSSQEASGNSEQFF
j_call: TRBJ2-5; v_call: TRBV29-1; d_call: TRBD2; clone_size: NA; cdr3_nt: TGCAGCGGGGGGAGGGGCCAGCAAGAGACCCAGTACTTC; cdr3_aa: CSGGRGQQETQYF
j_call: TRBJ1-2; v_call: TRBV18; d_call: NA; clone_size: many; cdr3_nt: TGTGCCAGCTCACCAAGTGACAGAGATGGCTACACCTTC; cdr3_aa: CASSPSDRDGYTF
j_call: TRBJ2-7; v_call: TRBV28; d_call: TRBD2; clone_size: NA; cdr3_nt: TGTGCCAGCAGTCGGACTAGCGGGGGGCCCCCCTACGAGCAGTACTTC; cdr3_aa: CASSRTSGGPPYEQYF
j_call: TRBJ2-7; v_call: TRBV7-9; d_call: NA; clone_size: NA; cdr3_nt: TGTGCCAGCAATTCAGAGGGCCCTCTGGACGAGCAGTACTTC; cdr3_aa: CASNSEGPLDEQYF
j_call: TRBJ2-7; v_call: TRBV10-3; d_call: NA; clone_size: many; cdr3_nt: TGTGCCGCCGGGGAGGTGATGTCCTACGAGCAGTACTTC; cdr3_aa: CAAGEVMSYEQYF
j_call: TRBJ1-1; v_call: TRBV5-1; d_call: NA; clone_size: few; cdr3_nt: TGCGCCAGCAGCTTGGCCCTTTGGAACACTGAAGCTTTCTTT; cdr3_aa: CASSLALWNTEAFF
j_call: TRBJ1-1; v_call: TRBV12-3/TRBV12-4; d_call: TRBD1; clone_size: many; cdr3_nt: TGTGCCAGCAGAGTACAGGGGTTCACTGAAGCTTTCTTT; cdr3_aa: CASRVQGFTEAFF
j_call: TRBJ2-3; v_call: TRBV6-1; d_call: NA; clone_size: many; cdr3_nt: TGTGCCAGCAGTTGGAATCCTACCACAGATACGCAGTATTTT; cdr3_aa: CASSWNPTTDTQYF
j_call: TRBJ2-3; v_call: TRBV7-2; d_call: NA; clone_size: NA; cdr3_nt: TGTGCTAGCAGATACAGAGCTAGCACAGATACGCAGTATTTT; cdr3_aa: CASRYRASTDTQYF
j_call: TRBJ2-3; v_call: TRBV11-2; d_call: TRBD2; clone_size: NA; cdr3_nt: TGTGCCAGCAGCTTGGGACTAGAGGATGCGCAGTATTTT; cdr3_aa: CASSLGLEDAQYF
j_call: TRBJ2-5; v_call: TRBV29-1; d_call: NA; clone_size: many; cdr3_nt: TGCAGCGTCGAAGAGACCCAGTACTTC; cdr3_aa: CSVEETQYF
j_call: TRBJ2-3; v_call: TRBV24-1; d_call: NA; clone_size: many; cdr3_nt: TGTGCCACCAGTGATTATACAGATACGCAGTATTTT; cdr3_aa: CATSDYTDTQYF
j_call: TRBJ2-1; v_call: TRBV28; d_call: TRBD1; clone_size: many; cdr3_nt: TGTGCCAGCAGTTCCCCAGGACAGGGGGATAATGAGCAGTTCTTC; cdr3_aa: CASSSPGQGDNEQFF
j_call: TRBJ2-1; v_call: TRBV4-1; d_call: NA; clone_size: many; cdr3_nt: TGCGCCAGCAGCCAAAACCCGGGACAAGTCTCCTACAATGAGCAGTTCTTC; cdr3_aa: CASSQNPGQVSYNEQFF
j_call: TRBJ1-3; v_call: TRBV7-6; d_call: NA; clone_size: many; cdr3_nt: TGTGCCAGCAGCTTAGAGACAGGCTCTGGAAACACCATATATTTT; cdr3_aa: CASSLETGSGNTIYF